This TCR beta chain was sequenced during a study of cytomegalovirus exposure and HLA in healthy donors. Donors sampled were nominally healthy, though unrecorded immune exposures were likely. The PCR was carried out with 60 Vbeta primers and 13 Jbeta primers. The table came from immunoSEQ multiplex PCR; TCRdb's copy has only in-frame clones and leaves some out. This sample has under 100,000 clones, with more than 60% found just once. As concerns this clone: Its antigen is currently unknown.

After removal of 4 bases from V and 4 bases from J, the junction contained 15 bases not matched to a gene. This CDR3 contains 19 residues. Study results and limitations: Several of the most significant clusters were apparently associated with common viral pathogens in a later analysis.

The receptor was derived from a man younger than 35 in good health and CMV-seropositive. The chain combines TRBV6-7 with TRBJ2-2, with 10 bases lining up with TRBD1. TRBV6-7 counts as an open reading frame of uncertain function. Sequences were obtained from PBMCs. Here the CDR3 reads CASSCPGQGTQRSTGELFF. CDR3 in DNA: TGTGCCAGCAGTTGTCCGGGACAGGGGACACAAAGAAGCACCGGGGAGCTGTTTTTT.